This T cell receptor (beta chain) was recovered during a study of blood T cell repertoires in COVID-19. About the study: Whether acute or convalescent, the COVID-19 samples came from the United States, Italy and Spain. PBMCs, B-cell-depleted T cells, or T cells provided the cDNA or gDNA that made up the material.

A Seattle source enrolled patients during active infection and followed them longitudinally. Per the authors' pipeline: Amplification of reference gene primers was used by the study to estimate nucleated cell counts. The method was immunoSEQ multiplex PCR; TCRdb's version includes in-frame clones alone and lacks a portion of them. V, J and clone size derive from that table, while D and trimming were established from the DNA sequence. Among 150,000 to 160,000 clones listed, around 85% were seen once. This clone was observed a few times. Sequences were obtained from peripheral blood. The TCR originated in a man between 60 and 70 years old with COVID-19, enrolled during active disease.

The CDR3 here is CASSLSPGGWYEQYF. CDR3 in DNA: TGTGCCAGCAGTTTATCTCCAGGGGGCTGGTACGAGCAGTACTTC. The V call is TRBV27, the J call TRBJ2-7; 8 bases line up with TRBD1. Trimming cost V 0 bases and J 4 bases; bases outside gene matches: 5. The CDR3 contains 15 residues. Germline values: CDR1 MNHEY, CDR2 SMNVEV (reference sequence).